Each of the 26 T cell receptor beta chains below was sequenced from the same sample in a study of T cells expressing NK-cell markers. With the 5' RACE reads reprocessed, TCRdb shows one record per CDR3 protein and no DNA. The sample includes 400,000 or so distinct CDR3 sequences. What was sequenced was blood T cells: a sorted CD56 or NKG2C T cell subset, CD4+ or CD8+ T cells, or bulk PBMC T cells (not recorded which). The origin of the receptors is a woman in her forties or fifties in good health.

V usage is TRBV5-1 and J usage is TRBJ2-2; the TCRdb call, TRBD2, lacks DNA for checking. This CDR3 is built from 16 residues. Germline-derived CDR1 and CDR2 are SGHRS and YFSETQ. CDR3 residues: CASRPLAGGPNGELFF.

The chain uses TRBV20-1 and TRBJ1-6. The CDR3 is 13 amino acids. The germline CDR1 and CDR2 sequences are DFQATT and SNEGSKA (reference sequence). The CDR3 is CSARAYTDSPLHF.

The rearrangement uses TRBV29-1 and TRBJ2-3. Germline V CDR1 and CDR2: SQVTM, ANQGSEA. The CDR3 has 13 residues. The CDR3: CSARRTSPDTQYF.

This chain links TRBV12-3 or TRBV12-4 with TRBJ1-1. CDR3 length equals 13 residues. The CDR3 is CASNRLSGTEAFF.

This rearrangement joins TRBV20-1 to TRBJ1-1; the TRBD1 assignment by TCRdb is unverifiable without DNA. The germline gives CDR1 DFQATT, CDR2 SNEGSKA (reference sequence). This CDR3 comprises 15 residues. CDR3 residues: CSARDKGQAYWEAFF.

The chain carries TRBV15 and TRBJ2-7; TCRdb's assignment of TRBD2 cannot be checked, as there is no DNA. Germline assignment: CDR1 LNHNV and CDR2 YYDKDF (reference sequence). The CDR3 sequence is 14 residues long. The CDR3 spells CATSRAREGYEQYF.

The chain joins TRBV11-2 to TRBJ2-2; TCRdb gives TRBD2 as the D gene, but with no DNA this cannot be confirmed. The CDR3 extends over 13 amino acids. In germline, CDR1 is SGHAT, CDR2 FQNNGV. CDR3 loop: CASSGIASGELFF.

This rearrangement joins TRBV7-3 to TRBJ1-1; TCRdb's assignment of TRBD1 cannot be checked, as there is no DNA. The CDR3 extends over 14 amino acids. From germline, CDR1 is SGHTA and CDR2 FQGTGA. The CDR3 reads CASQLNLGQGVAFF.

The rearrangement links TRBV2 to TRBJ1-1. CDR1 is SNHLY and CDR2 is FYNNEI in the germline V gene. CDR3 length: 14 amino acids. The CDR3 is CASRWESRNTEAFF. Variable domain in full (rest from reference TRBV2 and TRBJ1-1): EPEVTQTPSHQVTQMGQEVILRCVPISNHLYFYWYRQILGQKVEFLVSFYNNEISEKSEIFDDQFSVERPDGSNFTLKIRSTKLEDSAMYFCASRWESRNTEAFFGQGTRLTVV.

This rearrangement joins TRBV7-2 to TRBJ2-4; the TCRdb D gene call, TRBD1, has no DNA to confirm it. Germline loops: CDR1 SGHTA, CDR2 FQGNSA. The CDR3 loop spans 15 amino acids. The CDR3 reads CASSPGTGAQNIQYF.

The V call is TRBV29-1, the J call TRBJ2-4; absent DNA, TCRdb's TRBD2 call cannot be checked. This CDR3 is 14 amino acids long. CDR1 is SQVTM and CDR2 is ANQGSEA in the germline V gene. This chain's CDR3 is CSVGLAGAKNIQYF. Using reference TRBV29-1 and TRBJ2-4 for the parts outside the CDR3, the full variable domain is SAVISQKPSRDICQRGTSLTIQCQVDSQVTMMFWYRQQPGQSLTLIATANQGSEATYESGFVIDKFPISRPNLTFSTLTVSNMSPEDSSIYLCSVGLAGAKNIQYFGAGTRLSVL.

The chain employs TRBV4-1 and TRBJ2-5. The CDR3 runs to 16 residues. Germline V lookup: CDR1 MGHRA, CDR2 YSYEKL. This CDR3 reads CASSRASGIYQETQYF.

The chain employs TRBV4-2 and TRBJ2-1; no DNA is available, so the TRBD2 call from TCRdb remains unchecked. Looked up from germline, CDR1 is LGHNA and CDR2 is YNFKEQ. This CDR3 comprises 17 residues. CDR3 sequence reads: CASSQVGRAGLQDEQFF.

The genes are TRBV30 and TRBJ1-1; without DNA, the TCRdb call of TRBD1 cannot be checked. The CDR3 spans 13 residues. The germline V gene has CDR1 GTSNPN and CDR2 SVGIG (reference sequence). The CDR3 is CAWKGDRRSEAFF.

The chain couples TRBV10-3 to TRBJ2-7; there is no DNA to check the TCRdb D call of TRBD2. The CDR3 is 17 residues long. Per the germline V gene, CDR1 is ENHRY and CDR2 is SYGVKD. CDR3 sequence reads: CAISERRPSGTTYEQYF.

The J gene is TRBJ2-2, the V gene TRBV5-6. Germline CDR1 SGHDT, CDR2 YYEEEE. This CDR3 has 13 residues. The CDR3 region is CASSSAGSGELFF.

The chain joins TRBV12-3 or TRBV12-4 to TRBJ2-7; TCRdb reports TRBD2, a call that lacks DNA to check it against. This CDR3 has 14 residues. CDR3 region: CASSFGSGSSEQYF.

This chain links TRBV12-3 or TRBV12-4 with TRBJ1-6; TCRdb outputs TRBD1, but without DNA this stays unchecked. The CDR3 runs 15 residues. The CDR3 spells CASSSGIQSVSPLHF.

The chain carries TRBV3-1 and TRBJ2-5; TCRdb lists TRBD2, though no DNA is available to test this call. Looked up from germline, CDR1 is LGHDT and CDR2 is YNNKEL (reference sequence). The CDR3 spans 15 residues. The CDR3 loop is CASTPPGLGVETQYF.

This CDR3 is CASSYDTGRGETQYF. The V and J genes are TRBV6-5 and TRBJ2-5; no DNA is available, so the TRBD2 call from TCRdb remains unchecked. Germline V lookup: CDR1 MNHEY, CDR2 SVGAGI. CDR3 size: 15 residues.

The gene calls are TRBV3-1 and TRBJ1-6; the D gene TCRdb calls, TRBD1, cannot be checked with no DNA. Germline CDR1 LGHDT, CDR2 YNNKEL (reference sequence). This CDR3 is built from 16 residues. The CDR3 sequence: CASSRQTGQGPSPLHF.

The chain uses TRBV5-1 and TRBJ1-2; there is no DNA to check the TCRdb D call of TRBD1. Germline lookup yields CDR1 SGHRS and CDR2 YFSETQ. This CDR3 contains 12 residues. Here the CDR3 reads CASSLRTGYYTF.

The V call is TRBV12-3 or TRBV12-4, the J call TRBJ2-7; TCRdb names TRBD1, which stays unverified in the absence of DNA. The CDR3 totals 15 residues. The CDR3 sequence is CASKTGRRGAWEQYF.

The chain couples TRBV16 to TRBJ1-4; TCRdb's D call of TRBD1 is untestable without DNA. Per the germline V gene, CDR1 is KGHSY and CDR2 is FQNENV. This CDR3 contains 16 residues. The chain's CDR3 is CASSPLRTATNEKLFF.

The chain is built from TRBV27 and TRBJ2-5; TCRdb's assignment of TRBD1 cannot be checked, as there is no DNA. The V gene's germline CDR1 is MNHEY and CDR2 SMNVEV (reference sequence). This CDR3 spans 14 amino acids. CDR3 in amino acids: CASSIRDRSETQYF.

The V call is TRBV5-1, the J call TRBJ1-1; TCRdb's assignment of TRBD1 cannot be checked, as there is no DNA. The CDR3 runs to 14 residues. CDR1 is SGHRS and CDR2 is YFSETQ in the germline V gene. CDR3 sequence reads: CASRVGTVHEKAFF.